This TCR beta chain was captured in a study of blood T cell repertoires in COVID-19. Repertoires were generated with immunoSEQ multiplex PCR, while TCRdb's copy carries only in-frame clones and drops some. The data contain roughly 180,000 clones, approximately 85% of them singletons. Two negative PCRs, clearance, or symptom resolution were required of recovered Cohort 3 donors. This TCR was sampled from a man aged 40-49 years who had recovered from COVID-19. The sample taken for sequencing was PBMCs or T cells enriched from blood (not recorded which).

CDR3 region: CASSGRVPEAFF. The CDR3 bases are TGTGCCAGCAGCGGCAGGGTCCCTGAAGCTTTCTTT. V gene TRBV2 combines with J gene TRBJ1-1, with D tentatively TRBD1 (5 bases). Germline CDR1 reads SNHLY; CDR2 reads FYNNEI. The V end was cut by 6 bases, the J end by 6 bases, with 11 bases between. The CDR3 sequence is 12 residues long.